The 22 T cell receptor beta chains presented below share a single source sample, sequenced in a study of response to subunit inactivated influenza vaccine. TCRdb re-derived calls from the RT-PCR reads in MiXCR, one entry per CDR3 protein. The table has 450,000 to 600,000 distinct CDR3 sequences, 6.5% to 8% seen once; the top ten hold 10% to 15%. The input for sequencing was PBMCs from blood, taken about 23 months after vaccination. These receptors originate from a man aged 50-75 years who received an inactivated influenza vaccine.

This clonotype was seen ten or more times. CDR3 sequence: CASSSIRGRFYEQYF. For the CDR3, the DNA is TGTGCCAGCAGCTCGATCAGGGGGCGATTCTACGAGCAGTACTTC. The chain links TRBV11-2 to TRBJ2-7, with 8 bases lining up with TRBD1. The length of the CDR3 is 15 residues. The germline V gene has CDR1 SGHAT and CDR2 FQNNGV. With V trimmed by 4 bases and J by 3 bases, 8 bases remained unmatched. Combining the CDR3 with reference TRBV11-2 and TRBJ2-7 gives the whole variable domain EAGVAQSPRYKIIEKRQSVAFWCNPISGHATLYWYQQILGQGPKLLIQFQNNGVVDDSQLPKDRFSAERLKGVDSTLKIQPAKLEDSAVYLCASSSIRGRFYEQYFGPGTRLTVT.

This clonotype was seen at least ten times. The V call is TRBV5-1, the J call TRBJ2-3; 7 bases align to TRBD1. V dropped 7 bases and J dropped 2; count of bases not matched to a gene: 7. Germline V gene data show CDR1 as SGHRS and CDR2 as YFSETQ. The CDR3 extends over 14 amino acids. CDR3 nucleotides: TGCGCCAGCGCGACAGGGTCCCACACAGATACGCAGTATTTT. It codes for CASATGSHTDTQYF.

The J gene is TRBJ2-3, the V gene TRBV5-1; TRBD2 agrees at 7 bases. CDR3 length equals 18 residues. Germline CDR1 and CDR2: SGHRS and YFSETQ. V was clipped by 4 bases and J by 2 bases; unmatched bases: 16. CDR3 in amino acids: CASSLNPRTSAPTDTQYF. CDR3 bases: TGCGCCAGCAGCCTCAATCCAAGAACTAGCGCCCCCACAGATACGCAGTATTTT. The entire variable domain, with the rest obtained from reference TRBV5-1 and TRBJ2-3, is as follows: KAGVTQTPRYLIKTRGQQVTLSCSPISGHRSVSWYQQTPGQGLQFLFEYFSETQRNKGNFPGRFSGRQFSNSRSEMNVSTLELGDSALYLCASSLNPRTSAPTDTQYFGPGTRLTVL.

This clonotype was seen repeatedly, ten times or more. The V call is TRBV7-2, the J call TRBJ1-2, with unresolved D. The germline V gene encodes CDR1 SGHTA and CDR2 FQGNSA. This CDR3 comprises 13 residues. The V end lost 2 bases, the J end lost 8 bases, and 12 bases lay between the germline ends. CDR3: CASSLTGTGGYTF. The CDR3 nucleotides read TGTGCCAGCAGCTTAACGGGAACCGGGGGCTACACCTTC.

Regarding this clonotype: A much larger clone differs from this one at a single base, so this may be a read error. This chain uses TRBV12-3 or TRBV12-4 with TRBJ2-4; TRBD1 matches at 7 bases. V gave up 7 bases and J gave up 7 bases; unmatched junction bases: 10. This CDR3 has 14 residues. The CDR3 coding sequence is TGTGCCAGCAACCCGGTACAGGGGTGGAACATTCAGTACTTC. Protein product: CASNPVQGWNIQYF.

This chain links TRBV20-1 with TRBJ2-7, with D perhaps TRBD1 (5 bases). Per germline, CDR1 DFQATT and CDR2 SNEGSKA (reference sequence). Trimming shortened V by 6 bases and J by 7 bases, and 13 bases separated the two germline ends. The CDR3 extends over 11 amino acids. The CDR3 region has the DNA TGCAGTGCGACAGAGATGCCAGAGCAGTACTTC. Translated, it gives CSATEMPEQYF.

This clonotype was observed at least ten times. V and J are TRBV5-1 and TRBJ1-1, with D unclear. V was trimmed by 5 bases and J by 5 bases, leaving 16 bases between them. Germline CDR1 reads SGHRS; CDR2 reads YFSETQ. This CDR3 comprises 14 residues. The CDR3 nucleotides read TGCGCCAGCAGGATCACAGCCTCGAGTACTGAAGCTTTCTTT. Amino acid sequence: CASRITASSTEAFF.

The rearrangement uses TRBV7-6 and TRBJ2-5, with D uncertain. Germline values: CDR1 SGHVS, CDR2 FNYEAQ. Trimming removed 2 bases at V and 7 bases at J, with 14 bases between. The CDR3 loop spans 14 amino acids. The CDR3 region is CASSLPQVIGTQYF. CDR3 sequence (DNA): TGTGCCAGCAGCTTACCTCAGGTTATTGGGACCCAGTACTTC.

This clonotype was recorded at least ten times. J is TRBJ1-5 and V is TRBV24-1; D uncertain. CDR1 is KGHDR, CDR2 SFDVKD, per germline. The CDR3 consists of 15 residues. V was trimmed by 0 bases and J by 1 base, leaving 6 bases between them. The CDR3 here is CATSDLSGSNQPQHF. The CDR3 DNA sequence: TGTGCCACCAGTGATTTGTCGGGGAGCAATCAGCCCCAGCATTTT.

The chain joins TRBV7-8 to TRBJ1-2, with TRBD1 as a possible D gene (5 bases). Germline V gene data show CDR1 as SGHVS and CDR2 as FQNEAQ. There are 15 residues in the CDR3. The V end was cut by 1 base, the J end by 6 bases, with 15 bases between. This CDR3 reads CASSLVGAKLHGYTF. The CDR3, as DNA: TGTGCCAGCAGCTTAGTTGGGGCGAAGCTGCATGGCTACACCTTC.

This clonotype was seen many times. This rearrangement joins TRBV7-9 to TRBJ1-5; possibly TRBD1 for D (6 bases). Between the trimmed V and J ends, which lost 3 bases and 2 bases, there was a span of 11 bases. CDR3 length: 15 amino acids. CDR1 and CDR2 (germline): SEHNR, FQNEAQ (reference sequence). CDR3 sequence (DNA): TGTGCCAGCAGCTTGAGTGGGGGCGGCAATCAGCCCCAGCATTTT. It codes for CASSLSGGGNQPQHF.

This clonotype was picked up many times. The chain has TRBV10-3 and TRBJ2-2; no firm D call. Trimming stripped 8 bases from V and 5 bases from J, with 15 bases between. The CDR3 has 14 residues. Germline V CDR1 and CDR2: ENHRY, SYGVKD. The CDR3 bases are TGTGCCATCTCTGAGACTTCTCCGACCGGGGAGCTGTTTTTT. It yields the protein CAISETSPTGELFF.

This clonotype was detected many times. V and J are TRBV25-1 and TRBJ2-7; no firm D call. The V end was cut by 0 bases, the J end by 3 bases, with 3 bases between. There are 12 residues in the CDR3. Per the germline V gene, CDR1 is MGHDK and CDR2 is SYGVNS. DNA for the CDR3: TGTGCCAGCAGTGAATATAGCTACGAGCAGTACTTC. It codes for CASSEYSYEQYF.

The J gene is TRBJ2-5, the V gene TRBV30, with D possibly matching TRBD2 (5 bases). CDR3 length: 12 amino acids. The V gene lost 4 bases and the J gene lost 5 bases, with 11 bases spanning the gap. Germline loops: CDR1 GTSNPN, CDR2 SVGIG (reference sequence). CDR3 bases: TGTGCCTGGAAATTATCGGGGGAGACCCAGTACTTC. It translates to CAWKLSGETQYF. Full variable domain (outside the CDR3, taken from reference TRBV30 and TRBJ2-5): SQTIHQWPATLVQPVGSPLSLECTVEGTSNPNLYWYRQAAGRGLQLLFYSVGIGQISSEVPQNLSASRPQDRQFILSSKKLLLSDSGFYLCAWKLSGETQYFGPGTRLLVL.

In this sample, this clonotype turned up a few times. Here the CDR3 reads CASSFPGQGHGEQNRNQPQHF. The DNA for the CDR3 is TGTGCCAGCAGCTTCCCGGGACAGGGACATGGGGAACAAAACCGCAATCAGCCCCAGCATTTT. This chain uses TRBV11-1 with TRBJ1-5; 9 nucleotides match TRBD1. Per the germline V gene, CDR1 is SGHAT and CDR2 is FQDESV (reference sequence). Trimming took 3 bases from V and 2 from J; bases not matched to a gene: 20. This CDR3 comprises 21 residues.

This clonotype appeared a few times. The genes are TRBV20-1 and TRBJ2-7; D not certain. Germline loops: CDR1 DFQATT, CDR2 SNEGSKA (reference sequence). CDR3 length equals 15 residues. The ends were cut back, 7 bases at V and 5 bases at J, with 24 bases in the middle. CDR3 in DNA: TGCAGTGTTTCTCAAAATGCTAGATCAATCCACGAGCAGTACTTC. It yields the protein CSVSQNARSIHEQYF.

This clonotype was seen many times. The CDR3 protein is CASSQYSENTEAFF. CDR3 nucleotides: TGTGCCAGCAGCCAGTATTCGGAGAACACTGAAGCTTTCTTT. The chain combines TRBV3-1 with TRBJ1-1; D is unresolved. The CDR3 has 14 amino acids. V was trimmed by 3 bases and J by 1 base, leaving 9 bases between them. Germline-derived CDR1 and CDR2 are LGHDT and YNNKEL (reference sequence).

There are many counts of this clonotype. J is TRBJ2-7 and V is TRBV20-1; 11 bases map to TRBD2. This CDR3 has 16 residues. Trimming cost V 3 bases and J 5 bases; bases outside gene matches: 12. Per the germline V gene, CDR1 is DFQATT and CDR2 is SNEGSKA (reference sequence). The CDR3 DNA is TGCAGTGCTAGTGATTTAAGTTGGGGACTAGCGGACGAGCAGTACTTC. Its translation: CSASDLSWGLADEQYF.

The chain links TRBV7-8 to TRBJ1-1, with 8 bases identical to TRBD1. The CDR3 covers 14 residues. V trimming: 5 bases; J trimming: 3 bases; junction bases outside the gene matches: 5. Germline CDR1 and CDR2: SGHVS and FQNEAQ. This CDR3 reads CASSGTGGDTEAFF. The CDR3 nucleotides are TGTGCCAGCAGCGGTACAGGGGGGGACACTGAAGCTTTCTTT. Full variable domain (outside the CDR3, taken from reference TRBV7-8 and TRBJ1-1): GAGVSQSPRYKVAKRGQDVALRCDPISGHVSLFWYQQALGQGPEFLTYFQNEAQLDKSGLPSDRFFAERPEGSVSTLKIQRTQQEDSAVYLCASSGTGGDTEAFFGQGTRLTVV.

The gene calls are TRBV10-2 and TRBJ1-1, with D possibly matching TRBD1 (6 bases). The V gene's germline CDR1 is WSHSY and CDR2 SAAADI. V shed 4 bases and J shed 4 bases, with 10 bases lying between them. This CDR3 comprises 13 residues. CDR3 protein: CASSGGGGTEAFF. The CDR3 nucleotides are TGCGCCAGCAGTGGAGGAGGGGGCACTGAAGCTTTCTTT.

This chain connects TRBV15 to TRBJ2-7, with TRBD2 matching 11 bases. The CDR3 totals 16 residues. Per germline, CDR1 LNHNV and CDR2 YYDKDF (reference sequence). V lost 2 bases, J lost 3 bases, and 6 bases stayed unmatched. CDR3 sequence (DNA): TGTGCCACCAGCAGATCCGGGACTAGCGGTCTCTACGAGCAGTACTTC. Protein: CATSRSGTSGLYEQYF.

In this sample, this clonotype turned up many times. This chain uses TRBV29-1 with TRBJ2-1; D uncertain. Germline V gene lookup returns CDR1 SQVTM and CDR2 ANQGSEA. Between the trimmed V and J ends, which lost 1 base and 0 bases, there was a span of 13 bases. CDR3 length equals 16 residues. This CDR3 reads CSVEGPGLSSYNEQFF. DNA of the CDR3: TGCAGCGTTGAAGGGCCCGGGCTGAGCTCCTACAATGAGCAGTTCTTC.